The sequence of this T cell receptor (beta chain) was determined in a study of a mutant IDH1 vaccine in newly diagnosed glioma. Study information: Vaccines were first given 4-6 weeks after radiotherapy alone, or with temozolomide cycles. Males made up about 60% and females about 40% of treated patients, whose mean age was roughly 40 years.

The table lists this clone with a few counts. As yet, its antigen is unknown. Time point specified: week 35, safety follow-up. With topical imiquimod, each dose of the vaccine consisted of 300 ug of mutant IDH1 20-mer peptide. Eight vaccinations reached patients in weeks 1, 3, 5, 7, 11, 15, 19 and 23. Method: immunoSEQ multiplex PCR; TCRdb's copy keeps in-frame clones and lacks some. The table has about 26,000 clones, approximately 87% seen once. Per the germline V gene, CDR1 is KGHSH and CDR2 is LQKENI. V was clipped by 0 bases and J by 0 bases; unmatched bases: 1. The CDR3 spans 16 residues. The receptor's source is a man younger than 40 with glioma. Sequencing used PBMCs, obtained from a glioma patient whose treatment included an IDH1 peptide vaccine. This rearrangement joins TRBV18 to TRBJ1-3, with 8 nucleotides matching TRBD1. Here the CDR3 DNA reads TGTGCCAGCTCACCACCCGGGACAGGCTCTGGAAACACCATATATTTT. It encodes CASSPPGTGSGNTIYF.